The clone carrying this T cell receptor (beta chain) was recorded a few times. Sequence at one end of the junction differs from germline and may be a read error. Authors' methods: The authors estimated nucleated cell counts from reference gene primer amplification. Sequenced by immunoSEQ multiplex PCR; TCRdb stores in-frame clones only, minus some. That table supplies the V and J calls and clone size; D and trimming were determined from the DNA. The repertoire consists of 150,000 to 200,000 clones, with roughly 84% occurring once and the leading ten covering 9.8%. CDR3 size: 11 residues. This entry is derived from a study of blood T cell repertoires in COVID-19. Overall study context: COVID-19 samples collected from the United States, Italy and Spain covered acute and convalescent phases. T cells, B-cell-depleted T cells, or PBMCs provided the cDNA or gDNA that served as material.

The receptor was derived from a woman older than 75 with acute or convalescent COVID-19. The sequenced sample was peripheral blood. This chain links TRBV12-3 or TRBV12-4 with TRBJ1-6; D gene ambiguous. The CDR3 coding sequence is TGTGCCAGCTGTTTCGGGTCACCCCTCCACTTT. Residues: CASCFGSPLHF.